This passage covers 19 T cell receptor beta chains from one sample sequenced in a study of blood T cell repertoires in COVID-19. Data came from immunoSEQ multiplex PCR; TCRdb stores just in-frame clones and leaves some out. The repertoire holds approximately 230,000 clones, with nearly 90% as singletons. Sequenced material: peripheral blood. The receptors here all came from a man aged 18-30 years with active or convalescent COVID-19.

CDR3 region: CASSPSFQFGETDTQYF. The CDR3 bases are TGTGCCAGCAGTCCTTCTTTTCAGTTCGGGGAAACAGATACGCAGTATTTT. V usage is TRBV7-9 and J usage is TRBJ2-3; D possibly corresponds to TRBD2 (5 bases). V lost 6 bases to trimming and J lost 3 bases, with 22 bases between them. The V gene's germline CDR1 is SEHNR and CDR2 FQNEAQ (reference sequence). There are 17 residues in the CDR3.

V gene TRBV10-2 combines with J gene TRBJ2-3; D is ambiguous. V lost 2 bases, J lost 4 bases, and 10 bases lay in between. CDR1 is WSHSY and CDR2 is SAAADI in the germline V gene. CDR3 length: 14 amino acids. The CDR3 DNA sequence: TGCGCCAGCAGTGAGGCCTCCCGCGCAGATACGCAGTATTTT. It translates to CASSEASRADTQYF.

The rearrangement uses TRBV11-2 and TRBJ2-1, with 8 bases fitting TRBD1. V gave up 4 bases and J gave up 5 bases; unmatched junction bases: 7. CDR1 SGHAT and CDR2 FQNNGV come from the germline V gene. This CDR3 spans 15 amino acids. The CDR3 DNA reads TGTGCCAGCAGCTCAGAAAGGACAGGGAACAATGAGCAGTTCTTC. Translation gives CASSSERTGNNEQFF.

The chain employs TRBV28 and TRBJ2-1, with TRBD1 matching over 8 bases. The germline CDR1 and CDR2 sequences are MDHEN and SYDVKM. This CDR3 is built from 19 residues. J gave up 3 bases and V 4 bases, and 17 bases lay outside the gene matches. The CDR3: CASSSDELLGQDRYNEQFF. The DNA of the CDR3 is TGTGCCAGCAGTTCCGACGAACTCCTGGGACAGGACCGCTACAATGAGCAGTTCTTC.

This chain uses TRBV25-1 with TRBJ1-2; D is undetermined. V was trimmed by 2 bases and J by 8 bases, leaving 21 bases between them. Germline V gives CDR1 MGHDK, CDR2 SYGVNS. The CDR3 totals 16 residues. The CDR3 sequence: CASSEALMEITQGYTF. CDR3 in DNA: TGTGCCAGCAGTGAAGCCCTAATGGAAATTACACAGGGCTACACCTTC.

The chain employs TRBV19 and TRBJ1-2, with TRBD1 identical over 7 bases. Germline V gene data show CDR1 as LNHDA and CDR2 as SQIVND (reference sequence). This CDR3 comprises 15 residues. J was trimmed by 10 bases and V by 3 bases; bases with no gene match: 14. CDR3: CASSMVGQGGSYYTF. The CDR3 DNA follows: TGTGCCAGTAGTATGGTCGGGCAGGGGGGATCGTACTACACCTTC.

J is TRBJ2-5 and V is TRBV5-1; 9 bases match TRBD1. The CDR3 is 14 residues long. Per the germline V gene, CDR1 is SGHRS and CDR2 is YFSETQ. Unmatched junction bases numbered 2, after V lost 4 bases and J lost 1 base. CDR3 sequence: CASSLGQGQETQYF. The CDR3 DNA reads as TGCGCCAGCAGCCTGGGACAGGGCCAAGAGACCCAGTACTTC.

In this sample, this clone turned up once. Here the CDR3 DNA reads TGTGCCAGCTCACGCGACAGGAGCTCCTATAATTCACCCCTCCACTTT. It codes for CASSRDRSSYNSPLHF. This chain uses TRBV18 with TRBJ1-6, with a weak D call TRBD1 (6 bases). The V gene lost 4 bases and the J gene lost 0 bases, with 10 bases spanning the gap. The CDR3 length is 16 residues. Germline lookup yields CDR1 KGHSH and CDR2 LQKENI.

The J gene is TRBJ2-1, the V gene TRBV15; a weak D match, TRBD2 (5 bases). Germline CDR1 and CDR2: LNHNV and YYDKDF (reference sequence). The V end lost 3 bases, the J end lost 7 bases, and 10 bases lay between the germline ends. The CDR3 runs 13 residues. The CDR3 loop is CATSRDRGNEQFF. The CDR3 DNA is TGTGCCACCAGCAGGGACCGGGGTAATGAGCAGTTCTTC.

CDR3: CASKSHPDGYTF. CDR3 in DNA: TGTGCCAGTAAGTCCCACCCGGATGGCTACACCTTC. V usage is TRBV6-5 and J usage is TRBJ1-2; D ambiguous. Germline V CDR1 and CDR2: MNHEY, SVGAGI. Trimming pared 9 bases from V and 6 bases from J, leaving 14 bases between. The CDR3 loop spans 12 amino acids.

A few counts support this clone. The chain carries TRBV2 and TRBJ2-7, with D possibly being TRBD1 (6 bases). Trimming shortened V by 9 bases and J by 4 bases, and 19 bases separated the two germline ends. The CDR3 sequence is 14 residues long. The V gene's germline CDR1 is SNHLY and CDR2 FYNNEI. The DNA for the CDR3 is TGTGCCAGTTACTCCGGGACAAAGACTTACGAGCAGTACTTC. Protein sequence: CASYSGTKTYEQYF.

This chain links TRBV7-8 with TRBJ2-3; D possibly corresponds to TRBD2 (6 bases). The CDR3 is 16 residues long. Trimming pared 2 bases from V and 1 base from J, leaving 13 bases between. CDR1 and CDR2 from the germline V gene are SGHVS and FQNEAQ. Written as DNA, the CDR3 is TGTGCCAGCAGCTTAAGCTCCCCGGGGGGCACAGATACGCAGTATTTT. This codes for CASSLSSPGGTDTQYF.

V usage is TRBV6-2 or TRBV6-3 and J usage is TRBJ1-5; 8 bases agree with TRBD1. Germline lookup yields CDR1 MNHEY and CDR2 SVGEGT. The V segment lost 4 bases and the J segment 7 bases; nucleotides outside the gene matches: 6. The CDR3 runs to 14 residues. The CDR3 nucleotides read TGTGCCAGCAGTTCGGGACAGGTGTACCAGCCCCAGCATTTT. The encoded protein is CASSSGQVYQPQHF.

The V and J genes are TRBV20-1 and TRBJ2-7; D is ambiguous. Deletions cut 1 base from V and 4 bases from J, with 5 bases between. CDR1 and CDR2 from the germline V gene are DFQATT and SNEGSKA (reference sequence). The CDR3 runs 11 residues. The CDR3 DNA reads as TGCAGTGCTAGAGTCGAGTACGAGCAGTACTTC. This sequence encodes CSARVEYEQYF.

This chain connects TRBV28 to TRBJ2-1; a weak D match, TRBD2 (6 bases). Germline V CDR1 and CDR2: MDHEN, SYDVKM. Trimming took 5 bases from V and 4 from J, leaving 18 bases between them. This CDR3 is 16 amino acids long. CDR3 amino acids: CASSPPGGAEYNEQFF. Here the CDR3 DNA reads TGTGCCAGCAGTCCCCCCGGGGGAGCGGAATACAATGAGCAGTTCTTC.

About this clone itself: Additional DNA sequences in this sample encode the identical CDR3. The chain recombines TRBV20-1 with TRBJ1-1, with 8 positions matching TRBD1. Germline loops: CDR1 DFQATT, CDR2 SNEGSKA (reference sequence). The CDR3 covers 14 residues. Trimming at V came to 3 bases and at J to 5 bases, leaving 8 bases not matched to a gene. CDR3 DNA: TGCAGTGCTAGTAGTCAGGGGGCAGGGACTGAAGCTTTCTTT. It specifies CSASSQGAGTEAFF.

The CDR3 sequence: CASSPPRGRAGEQFF. The DNA for the CDR3 is TGTGCCAGCTCACCACCGAGGGGGAGGGCTGGTGAGCAGTTCTTC. The chain recombines TRBV18 with TRBJ2-1, with D possibly TRBD2 on 7 matching bases. The CDR3 extends over 15 amino acids. Trimming left V 0 bases short and J 9 bases short, with 15 bases between. Germline lookup yields CDR1 KGHSH and CDR2 LQKENI.

This chain connects TRBV7-3 to TRBJ1-2, with 7 bases matching TRBD1. The length of the CDR3 is 13 residues. Germline values: CDR1 SGHTA, CDR2 FQGTGA. V gave up 5 bases and J gave up 2 bases; unmatched junction bases: 2. The CDR3 DNA sequence: TGTGCCAGCAGCCCGACAGGGAACTATGGCTACACCTTC. This codes for CASSPTGNYGYTF.

The chain couples TRBV30 to TRBJ1-4; perhaps TRBD1 as D (5 bases). The germline CDR1 and CDR2 sequences are GTSNPN and SVGIG (reference sequence). V lost 6 bases, J lost 8 bases, and 10 bases lay in between. The CDR3 totals 11 residues. CDR3: CACTSGEKLFF. In DNA form, the CDR3 reads TGTGCCTGTACTTCAGGGGAAAAACTGTTTTTT.